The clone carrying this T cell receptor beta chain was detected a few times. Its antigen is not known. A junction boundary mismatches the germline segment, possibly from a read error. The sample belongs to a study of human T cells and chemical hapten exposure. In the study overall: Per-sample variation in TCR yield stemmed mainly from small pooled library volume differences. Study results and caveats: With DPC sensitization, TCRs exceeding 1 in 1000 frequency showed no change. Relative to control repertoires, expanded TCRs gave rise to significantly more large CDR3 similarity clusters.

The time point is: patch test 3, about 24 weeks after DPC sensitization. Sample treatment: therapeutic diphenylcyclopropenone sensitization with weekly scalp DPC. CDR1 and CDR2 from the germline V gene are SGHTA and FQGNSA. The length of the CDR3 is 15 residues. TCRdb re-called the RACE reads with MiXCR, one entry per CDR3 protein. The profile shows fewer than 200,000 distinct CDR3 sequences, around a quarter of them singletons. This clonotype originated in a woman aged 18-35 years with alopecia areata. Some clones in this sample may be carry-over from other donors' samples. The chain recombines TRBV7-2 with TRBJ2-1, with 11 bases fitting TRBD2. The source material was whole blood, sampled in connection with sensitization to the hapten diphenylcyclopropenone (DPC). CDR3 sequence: CASSLAGGVGNEQFF. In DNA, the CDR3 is TGTGCCAGCAGCCTAGCGGGAGGAGTAGGGAATGAGCAGTTCTTC.